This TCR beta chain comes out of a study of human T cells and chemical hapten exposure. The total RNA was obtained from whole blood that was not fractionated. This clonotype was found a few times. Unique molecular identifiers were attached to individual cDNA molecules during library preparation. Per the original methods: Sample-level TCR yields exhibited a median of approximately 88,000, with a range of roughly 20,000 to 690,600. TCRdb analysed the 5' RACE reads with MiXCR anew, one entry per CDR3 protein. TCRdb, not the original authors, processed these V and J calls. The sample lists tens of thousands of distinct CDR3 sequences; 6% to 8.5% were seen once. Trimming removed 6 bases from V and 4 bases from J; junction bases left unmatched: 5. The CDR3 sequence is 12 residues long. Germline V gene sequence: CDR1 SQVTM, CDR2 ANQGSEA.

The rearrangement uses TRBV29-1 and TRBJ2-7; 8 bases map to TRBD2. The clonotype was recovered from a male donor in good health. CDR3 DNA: TGCAGCGTCCTAGAGCGGGGGTACGAGCAGTACTTC. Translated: CSVLERGYEQYF.